A single sample is the source of the 28 T cell receptor beta chains below, sequenced in a study of vaccination effects on CD4 cells after COVID-19. What these receptors recognize is not known. The authors isolated CD4+ T cells after about eleven days of culture. SARS-CoV-2 infection was confirmed by PCR in the person between March and December 2020. Two-dose BNT162b2 or mRNA-1273 vaccination was given to participants. Sequenced by immunoSEQ multiplex PCR; TCRdb stores in-frame clones only, minus some. The sample holds about 50,000 clones, under 85% seen once. The starting material was CD4+ T cells from PBMCs cultured without peptide, obtained after COVID-19 vaccination. The source of these receptors is a human donor who had a prior SARS-CoV-2 infection.

The genes are TRBV6-1 and TRBJ1-2; perhaps TRBD1 as D (6 bases). CDR3 length: 15 residues. Germline CDR1 reads MNHNS; CDR2 reads SASEGT. V dropped 2 bases and J dropped 5 bases, with 15 bases sitting between them. The DNA of the CDR3 is TGTGCCAGCAGTGAATTAATCGGACAGCTTTATGGCTACACCTTC. Its protein is CASSELIGQLYGYTF.

The chain couples TRBV2 to TRBJ2-7; TRBD1 aligns across 7 bases. The CDR3 loop spans 15 amino acids. The V gene's germline CDR1 is SNHLY and CDR2 FYNNEI. The ends lost 7 bases at V and 2 bases at J; junction bases unmatched: 11. The CDR3 here is CASNRPGQLTYEQYF. As DNA, the CDR3 is TGTGCCAGCAACCGCCCGGGACAGCTTACCTACGAGCAGTACTTC. Based on the CDR3 plus reference TRBV2 and TRBJ2-7, the full variable domain is EPEVTQTPSHQVTQMGQEVILRCVPISNHLYFYWYRQILGQKVEFLVSFYNNEISEKSEIFDDQFSVERPDGSNFTLKIRSTKLEDSAMYFCASNRPGQLTYEQYFGPGTRLTVT.

Concerning this clone itself: The junction does not match germline at one end; this may be a read error. The chain employs TRBV7-8 and TRBJ2-1; 11 bases are shared with TRBD1. The CDR3 contains 15 residues. In germline, CDR1 is SGHVS, CDR2 FQNEAQ. CDR3 in DNA: TGTGCCAGCAGCAGTGGACAGGGGGCCTACGATGAGCAGTTCTTC. Its translation is CASSSGQGAYDEQFF. Supplemented by reference TRBV7-8 and TRBJ2-1, the full variable domain reads GAGVSQSPRYKVAKRGQDVALRCDPISGHVSLFWYQQALGQGPEFLTYFQNEAQLDKSGLPSDRFFAERPEGSVSTLKIQRTQQEDSAVYLCASSSGQGAYDEQFFGPGTRLTVL.

This clone was counted between two and nine times. The chain is built from TRBV7-9 and TRBJ2-2; 8 bases are shared with TRBD2. The germline CDR1 and CDR2 sequences are SEHNR and FQNEAQ (reference sequence). The CDR3 spans 16 residues. The V and J ends lost 7 bases and 5 bases, in that order; junction bases with no gene match: 12. CDR3 in DNA: TGTGCCAGCAAACTGGGAAGCGGGGGCGGAACCGGGGAGCTGTTTTTT. As protein: CASKLGSGGGTGELFF.

This clone was found a few times. The chain links TRBV10-3 to TRBJ2-3; D may be TRBD1 or TRBD2 (5 bases each). V shed 5 bases and J shed 1 base, with 13 bases lying between them. CDR1 is ENHRY and CDR2 is SYGVKD in the germline V gene. This CDR3 has 15 residues. CDR3 sequence: CAISYRGVGTDTQYF. The CDR3, as DNA: TGTGCCATCAGTTACAGAGGGGTCGGCACAGATACGCAGTATTTT.

This chain links TRBV6-2 or TRBV6-3 with TRBJ2-7; TRBD1 agrees at 8 bases. The CDR3 covers 15 residues. The germline CDR1 and CDR2 sequences are MNHEY and SVGEGT. The V gene end was trimmed by 4 bases and the J gene end by 0 bases; junction bases not matched to a gene: 5. CDR3 sequence: CASSSGGLDSYEQYF. CDR3 in DNA: TGTGCCAGCAGTTCAGGGGGCCTCGACTCCTACGAGCAGTACTTC.

The chain employs TRBV6-5 and TRBJ2-2; D ambiguous. V lost 2 bases and J 7 bases, leaving 5 bases between the germline ends. The CDR3 runs to 12 residues. CDR1 is MNHEY, CDR2 SVGAGI, per germline. The DNA for the CDR3 is TGTGCCAGCAGTTACCGTGACGGGGAGCTGTTTTTT. This translates into CASSYRDGELFF.

This rearrangement joins TRBV14 to TRBJ2-5; D unclear. The germline gives CDR1 SGHDN, CDR2 FVKESK. Trimming took off 2 bases at V and 7 bases at J, with 20 bases between the two ends. This CDR3 contains 16 residues. CDR3 sequence (DNA): TGTGCCAGCAGCCAAAAATTTACCGGCCATGAGGCGACCCAGTACTTC. It yields the protein CASSQKFTGHEATQYF.

CDR3 sequence: CASRRREEGYGYTF. The CDR3 DNA reads TGTGCCAGCAGGAGAAGGGAGGAAGGCTATGGCTACACCTTC. This sequence joins TRBV6-5 and TRBJ1-2; no firm D call. Trimming took off 6 bases at V and 4 bases at J, with 15 bases between the two ends. There are 14 residues in the CDR3. CDR1 is MNHEY, CDR2 SVGAGI, per germline.

The chain employs TRBV28 and TRBJ2-1, with D unclear. This CDR3 is 16 amino acids long. Trimming pared 2 bases from V and 1 base from J, leaving 12 bases between. Germline values: CDR1 MDHEN, CDR2 SYDVKM. As DNA, the CDR3 is TGTGCCAGCAGTTTAAATTACATACTATCCTACAATGAGCAGTTCTTC. Translation: CASSLNYILSYNEQFF.

This rearrangement joins TRBV6-1 to TRBJ2-5; TRBD2 agrees at 14 bases. The CDR3 is 17 residues long. Germline values: CDR1 MNHNS, CDR2 SASEGT. Unmatched junction bases numbered 9, after V lost 4 bases and J lost 5 bases. CDR3 in DNA: TGTGCCAGCAGTGGTTGGACTAGCGGGGGGTATGAGGAGACCCAGTACTTC. Amino acid sequence: CASSGWTSGGYEETQYF.

The genes are TRBV7-2 and TRBJ2-2; 10 positions match TRBD1. The germline V gene has CDR1 SGHTA and CDR2 FQGNSA. V was pared by 4 bases and J by 4 bases, with 6 bases of the junction left unmatched. The CDR3 consists of 16 residues. CDR3 nucleotides: TGTGCCAGCAGCTCCGGGACAGGGGCGACCACCGGGGAGCTGTTTTTT. This sequence encodes CASSSGTGATTGELFF.

The chain employs TRBV6-6 and TRBJ1-5; tentative D call: TRBD1 (6 bases). Trimming shortened V by 2 bases and J by 4 bases, and 9 bases separated the two germline ends. The CDR3 has 14 residues. Germline V gives CDR1 MNHNY, CDR2 SVGAGI (reference sequence). CDR3 bases: TGTGCCAGCAGTTACCGGACAGCGAATCAGCCCCAGCATTTT. This sequence encodes CASSYRTANQPQHF.

The chain is built from TRBV4-3 and TRBJ1-6; D uncertain. Germline CDR1 and CDR2: LGHNA and YSLEER. Between the trimmed V and J ends, which lost 0 bases and 4 bases, there was a span of 7 bases. The CDR3 covers 15 residues. This chain's CDR3 is CASSQDTGYNSPLHF. Written as DNA, the CDR3 is TGCGCCAGCAGCCAAGATACCGGGTATAATTCACCCCTCCACTTT.

V usage is TRBV7-2 and J usage is TRBJ1-1, with D unresolved. CDR1 and CDR2 from the germline V gene are SGHTA and FQGNSA. This CDR3 has 13 residues. V was pared by 1 base and J by 2 bases, with 5 bases between. The CDR3 DNA reads TGTGCCAGCAGCTTAGAGCGAAACACTGAAGCTTTCTTT. The encoded protein is CASSLERNTEAFF.

A few counts support this clone. CDR3 amino acids: CASRPLAGGGNEQFF. CDR3 nucleotides: TGTGCCAGCAGGCCTTTAGCGGGAGGGGGCAATGAGCAGTTCTTC. The rearrangement joins TRBV7-9 to TRBJ2-1; 11 nucleotides match TRBD2. The junction had 7 bases not matched to a gene; V was cut back by 6 bases and J by 6 bases. This CDR3 comprises 15 residues. Germline lookup yields CDR1 SEHNR and CDR2 FQNEAQ (reference sequence).

This chain uses TRBV7-2 with TRBJ1-6; D is unresolved. Germline V gene data show CDR1 as SGHTA and CDR2 as FQGNSA. V was clipped by 0 bases and J by 6 bases, with 3 bases between them. CDR3 size: 13 residues. This chain's CDR3 is CASSLALNSPLHF. CDR3 bases: TGTGCCAGCAGCTTAGCACTTAATTCACCCCTCCACTTT.

The chain recombines TRBV20-1 with TRBJ2-7; TRBD1 is a possible D gene (6 bases). The germline V gene has CDR1 DFQATT and CDR2 SNEGSKA (reference sequence). The CDR3 is made up of 14 amino acids. Deletions cut 3 bases from V and 2 bases from J, with 14 bases between. As DNA, the CDR3 is TGCAGTGCTAGTTTAGGGGGATCTACCTACGAGCAGTACTTC. Its protein is CSASLGGSTYEQYF.

With regard to this clone: Within the sample, other DNA sequences also encode this same CDR3. The CDR3 DNA reads TGCAGTGCGCTTATTACAGATACGCAGTATTTT. Translation: CSALITDTQYF. The V and J genes are TRBV20-1 and TRBJ2-3; D is ambiguous. The V gene's germline CDR1 is DFQATT and CDR2 SNEGSKA (reference sequence). The CDR3 runs to 11 residues. The germline V and J ends were trimmed by 6 bases and 3 bases, with 7 bases remaining between them.

The V and J genes are TRBV5-4 and TRBJ2-5, with 11 bases fitting TRBD1. Per the germline V gene, CDR1 is SGHNT and CDR2 is YYREEE (reference sequence). This CDR3 spans 16 amino acids. With 4 bases clipped from V and 5 bases from J, the junction kept 10 bases outside the gene matches. The chain's CDR3 is CASSAPPGQGDETQYF. CDR3 DNA sequence: TGTGCCAGCAGCGCACCACCGGGACAGGGGGACGAGACCCAGTACTTC.

The chain couples TRBV9 to TRBJ1-6; 7 bases fit TRBD1. Germline V lookup: CDR1 SGDLS, CDR2 YYNGEE. The CDR3 is 17 amino acids. Trimming cost V 2 bases and J 2 bases; bases outside gene matches: 7. CDR3 amino acids: CASSVTSGTAYNSPLHF. The CDR3 DNA reads as TGTGCCAGCAGCGTTACCTCCGGGACAGCCTATAATTCACCCCTCCACTTT.

V and J are TRBV9 and TRBJ2-3, with 7 bases that match TRBD1. CDR1 is SGDLS, CDR2 YYNGEE, per germline. The J segment lost 3 bases and the V segment lost 0 bases, leaving 10 bases of the junction unmatched. The CDR3 is made up of 17 amino acids. The CDR3 is CASSVGGLIQGTDTQYF. The CDR3 region has the DNA TGTGCCAGCAGCGTAGGGGGCCTCATACAGGGGACAGATACGCAGTATTTT. The variable domain in full, with the rest retrieved from reference TRBV9 and TRBJ2-3, is DSGVTQTPKHLITATGQRVTLRCSPRSGDLSVYWYQQSLDQGLQFLIQYYNGEERAKGNILERFSAQQFPDLHSELNLSSLELGDSALYFCASSVGGLIQGTDTQYFGPGTRLTVL.

This chain connects TRBV30 to TRBJ2-3; TRBD1 agrees at 8 bases. The V gene end was trimmed by 3 bases and the J gene end by 1 base; junction bases not matched to a gene: 3. Germline lookup yields CDR1 GTSNPN and CDR2 SVGIG (reference sequence). This CDR3 is built from 14 residues. This CDR3 is CAWRLTGGTDTQYF. CDR3 coding DNA: TGTGCCTGGAGGCTGACAGGGGGCACAGATACGCAGTATTTT. The whole variable domain, filled in from reference TRBV30 and TRBJ2-3, reads SQTIHQWPATLVQPVGSPLSLECTVEGTSNPNLYWYRQAAGRGLQLLFYSVGIGQISSEVPQNLSASRPQDRQFILSSKKLLLSDSGFYLCAWRLTGGTDTQYFGPGTRLTVL.

The chain carries TRBV11-2 and TRBJ2-5, with D possibly TRBD1 on 5 matching bases. Germline CDR1 reads SGHAT; CDR2 reads FQNNGV. V dropped 1 base and J dropped 8 bases, with 14 bases sitting between them. The CDR3 extends over 14 amino acids. The chain's CDR3 is CASSLVSTGLTQYF. CDR3 DNA: TGTGCCAGCAGCTTAGTTTCTACAGGTTTAACCCAGTACTTC.

The chain couples TRBV4-2 to TRBJ2-2, with unresolved D. Germline V gene lookup returns CDR1 LGHNA and CDR2 YNFKEQ. The V end was cut by 1 base, the J end by 8 bases, with 11 bases between. The CDR3 is 14 amino acids. The CDR3 DNA is TGTGCCAGCAGCCAAGTGGTTGTTCCGGGGGAGCTGTTTTTT. Its protein is CASSQVVVPGELFF.

The rearrangement links TRBV7-9 to TRBJ2-1; D remains unclear. Trimming left V 3 bases short and J 7 bases short, with 7 bases between. The CDR3 extends over 12 amino acids. Germline V lookup: CDR1 SEHNR, CDR2 FQNEAQ (reference sequence). CDR3 DNA sequence: TGTGCCAGCAGCTTCCGGGCAAATGAGCAGTTCTTC. This encodes CASSFRANEQFF. Variable domain in full (rest from reference TRBV7-9 and TRBJ2-1): DTGVSQNPRHKITKRGQNVTFRCDPISEHNRLYWYRQTLGQGPEFLTYFQNEAQLEKSRLLSDRFSAERPKGSFSTLEIQRTEQGDSAMYLCASSFRANEQFFGPGTRLTVL.

The rearrangement links TRBV3-1 (or the pseudogene TRBV3-2) to TRBJ2-5; weak D call: TRBD1 (7 bases). CDR3 length equals 17 residues. V was trimmed by 1 base and J by 2 bases, leaving 17 bases between them. The germline V gene encodes CDR1 LGHDT and CDR2 YNNKEL (reference sequence). The CDR3 is CASSQVRETGWQETQYF. The CDR3 DNA sequence: TGTGCCAGCAGCCAAGTTCGGGAGACAGGGTGGCAAGAGACCCAGTACTTC.

This chain links TRBV6-6 with TRBJ1-1; D not certain. The ends were cut back, 6 bases at V and 0 bases at J, with 8 bases in the middle. The CDR3 is 13 residues long. The V gene's germline CDR1 is MNHNY and CDR2 SVGAGI (reference sequence). The CDR3 is CASRSQVNTEAFF. The CDR3 DNA reads as TGTGCCAGCAGGTCGCAGGTGAACACTGAAGCTTTCTTT.